This entry features one TCR beta chain sequence. The sample comes from a study of blood T cell repertoires in COVID-19. Turning to the study itself: Samples came from the United States, Italy and Spain, spanning acute and convalescent COVID-19.

Authors' methods: Amplified reference gene primers provided the basis for estimating nucleated cell counts. Sequencing was performed with immunoSEQ multiplex PCR; in TCRdb, only in-frame clones are kept and a portion is missing. The DNA gave D and trimming, while V, J and clone size come from that table. The table has about 150,000 clones, 85% seen once. Patients from Seattle were sampled longitudinally, starting during active infection. Looked up from germline, CDR1 is KGHSH and CDR2 is LQKENI. CDR3 length: 14 amino acids. V was trimmed by 3 bases and J by 1 base, leaving 9 bases between them. This receptor was obtained from a woman aged 55-70 years with COVID-19, enrolled during active disease. This sequence joins TRBV18 and TRBJ1-1; D is uncertain. The sequenced material came from peripheral blood. The DNA for the CDR3 is TGTGCCAGCTCACCTGTGCGAGAGAACACTGAAGCTTTCTTT. Translating it yields CASSPVRENTEAFF.